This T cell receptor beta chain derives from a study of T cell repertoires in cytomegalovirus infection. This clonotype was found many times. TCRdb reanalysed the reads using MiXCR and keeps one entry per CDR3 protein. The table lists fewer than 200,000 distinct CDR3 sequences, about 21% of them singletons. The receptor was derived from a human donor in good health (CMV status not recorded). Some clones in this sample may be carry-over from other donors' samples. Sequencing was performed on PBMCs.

The CDR3 sequence is CATSRSDTLSYEQYF. The CDR3, as DNA: TGTGCCACCAGCAGATCGGACACGCTTTCCTACGAGCAGTACTTC. The genes are TRBV15 and TRBJ2-7, with D tentatively TRBD1 (5 bases). Trimming pared 2 bases from V and 1 base from J, leaving 12 bases between. CDR1 and CDR2 from the germline V gene are LNHNV and YYDKDF (reference sequence). This CDR3 contains 15 residues. Based on the CDR3 plus reference TRBV15 and TRBJ2-7, the full variable domain is DAMVIQNPRYQVTQFGKPVTLSCSQTLNHNVMYWYQQKSSQAPKLLFHYYDKDFNNEADTPDNFQSRRPNTSFCFLDIRSPGLGDTAMYLCATSRSDTLSYEQYFGPGTRLTVT.